The text below deals with one TCR beta chain. The V gene's germline CDR1 is SGHTA and CDR2 FQGTGA. The J segment lost 6 bases and the V segment lost 0 bases, leaving 4 bases of the junction unmatched. The CDR3 spans 15 residues. This record comes from a study of blood T cell repertoires in COVID-19. The table came from immunoSEQ multiplex PCR; TCRdb's copy has only in-frame clones and leaves some out. The sample contains over 150,000 clones, approximately 86% of which appear only once. The sample comprised peripheral blood. The receptor was isolated from a man aged 35 to 55 with active or convalescent COVID-19. The chain recombines TRBV7-3 with TRBJ2-3; 9 bases are shared with TRBD2. The CDR3 sequence: CASSLTLAGMDTQYF. The CDR3, as DNA: TGTGCCAGCAGCTTAACGCTAGCGGGGATGGATACGCAGTATTTT.